The rows below give T cell receptor beta chains drawn from one sample of a study of response to subunit inactivated influenza vaccine. TCRdb re-derived calls from the RT-PCR reads in MiXCR, one entry per CDR3 protein. The sample carries roughly 630,000 distinct CDR3 sequences, 14% recorded once. Sample: PBMCs from blood, taken 14 days before vaccination. The receptors were gathered from a man aged 45 to 65 who received an inactivated influenza vaccine. Each CDR3 is given with its conserved first and last residue. A D gene is named only where the DNA matches it firmly.

j_call: TRBJ1-6
cdr3_length: 13
d_call: -
v_call: TRBV4-1
cdr3_aa: CASSHNRDSPLHF

j_call: TRBJ2-1
cdr3_length: 16
d_call: TRBD2
v_call: TRBV9
cdr3_aa: CASSVGEGLAGDEQFF

j_call: TRBJ2-7
cdr3_length: 14
d_call: -
v_call: TRBV28
cdr3_aa: CASSLTPAPYEQYF

j_call: TRBJ2-5
cdr3_length: 11
d_call: -
v_call: TRBV7-9
cdr3_aa: CASSSIEAQYF

j_call: TRBJ2-2
cdr3_length: 15
d_call: TRBD1
v_call: TRBV12-3/TRBV12-4
cdr3_aa: CASRRRQGDTGELFF

j_call: TRBJ2-1
cdr3_length: 16
d_call: TRBD2
v_call: TRBV4-2
cdr3_aa: CASSQWGLALRNEQFF

j_call: TRBJ2-7
cdr3_length: 16
d_call: TRBD1
v_call: TRBV4-1
cdr3_aa: CASSQGFAGGLREQYF

j_call: TRBJ2-5
cdr3_length: 14
d_call: -
v_call: TRBV6-1
cdr3_aa: CASVLNSLGETQYF

j_call: TRBJ1-2
cdr3_length: 13
d_call: -
v_call: TRBV12-3/TRBV12-4
cdr3_aa: CASWMGRNYGYTF

j_call: TRBJ2-1
cdr3_length: 13
d_call: -
v_call: TRBV4-1
cdr3_aa: CASSQDRGTPLFF

j_call: TRBJ2-5
cdr3_length: 15
d_call: -
v_call: TRBV5-6
cdr3_aa: CASSLGDPPEETQYF

j_call: TRBJ1-1
cdr3_length: 15
d_call: -
v_call: TRBV5-1
cdr3_aa: CASSLLDITNTEAFF

j_call: TRBJ2-2
cdr3_length: 14
d_call: -
v_call: TRBV5-1
cdr3_aa: CASSVSGGTGELFF

j_call: TRBJ2-7
cdr3_length: 14
d_call: -
v_call: TRBV28
cdr3_aa: CASSFPGGSREQYF

j_call: TRBJ2-7
cdr3_length: 14
d_call: TRBD1
v_call: TRBV20-1
cdr3_aa: CSATSGTGGYEQYF

j_call: TRBJ2-7
cdr3_length: 13
d_call: -
v_call: TRBV7-2
cdr3_aa: CASSFSLLGEQYF

j_call: TRBJ1-1
cdr3_length: 14
d_call: TRBD1
v_call: TRBV7-2
cdr3_aa: CASRQSGGGTEAFF

j_call: TRBJ2-2
cdr3_length: 12
d_call: -
v_call: TRBV20-1
cdr3_aa: CSARHTTGELFF